The 5 T cell receptor beta chains below were found in one sample sequenced in a study of T cell responses to AZD1222 COVID-19 vaccine. The repertoire was sequenced with immunoSEQ multiplex PCR; TCRdb's copy has only in-frame clones and lacks some. This table has 95,000 to 130,000 clones, around 91% appearing once. The specimen was peripheral blood, collected 28 days after the second AZD1222 dose. Receptor source: an adult who received the AZD1222 COVID-19 vaccine.

The genes are TRBV30 and TRBJ1-1; D gene ambiguous. CDR1 is GTSNPN, CDR2 SVGIG, per germline (reference sequence). The CDR3 is 13 amino acids. Trimming stripped 2 bases from V and 1 base from J, with 8 bases between. The CDR3 loop reads CAWSLMTNTEAFF. The CDR3 bases are TGTGCCTGGAGTTTGATGACGAACACTGAAGCTTTCTTT. Variable domain in full (rest from reference TRBV30 and TRBJ1-1): SQTIHQWPATLVQPVGSPLSLECTVEGTSNPNLYWYRQAAGRGLQLLFYSVGIGQISSEVPQNLSASRPQDRQFILSSKKLLLSDSGFYLCAWSLMTNTEAFFGQGTRLTVV.

The chain recombines TRBV5-6 with TRBJ2-7; 9 bases match TRBD2. CDR1 and CDR2 from the germline V gene are SGHDT and YYEEEE. Trimming cost V 6 bases and J 4 bases; bases outside gene matches: 14. The CDR3 is 16 residues long. CDR3 protein: CASILYGGRAGYEQYF. The CDR3 DNA reads TGTGCCAGCATCCTCTACGGCGGGAGGGCCGGGTACGAGCAGTACTTC.

This sequence joins TRBV7-3 and TRBJ1-1, with no clear D. V was clipped by 4 bases and J by 1 base, with 7 bases between them. This CDR3 spans 13 amino acids. CDR1 and CDR2 from the germline V gene are SGHTA and FQGTGA. The CDR3 sequence is CASSSVKNTEAFF. CDR3 in DNA: TGTGCCAGCAGCTCCGTTAAGAACACTGAAGCTTTCTTT.

The chain couples TRBV5-6 to TRBJ1-6; unclear D gene. The CDR3 has 16 amino acids. Trimming left V 0 bases short and J 4 bases short, with 11 bases between. Germline V CDR1 and CDR2: SGHDT, YYEEEE. CDR3 in amino acids: CASSLGPAEYNSPLHF. CDR3 nucleotide sequence: TGTGCCAGCAGCTTGGGTCCGGCAGAATATAATTCACCCCTCCACTTT.

The chain recombines TRBV10-3 with TRBJ1-6; TRBD1 matches 7 bases. Germline V gene data show CDR1 as ENHRY and CDR2 as SYGVKD. Trimming at V came to 2 bases and at J to 9 bases, leaving 4 bases not matched to a gene. This CDR3 has 14 amino acids. The CDR3, as DNA: TGTGCCATCAGTGAGAACCGGGACAGTTCACCCCTCCACTTT. Protein sequence: CAISENRDSSPLHF.